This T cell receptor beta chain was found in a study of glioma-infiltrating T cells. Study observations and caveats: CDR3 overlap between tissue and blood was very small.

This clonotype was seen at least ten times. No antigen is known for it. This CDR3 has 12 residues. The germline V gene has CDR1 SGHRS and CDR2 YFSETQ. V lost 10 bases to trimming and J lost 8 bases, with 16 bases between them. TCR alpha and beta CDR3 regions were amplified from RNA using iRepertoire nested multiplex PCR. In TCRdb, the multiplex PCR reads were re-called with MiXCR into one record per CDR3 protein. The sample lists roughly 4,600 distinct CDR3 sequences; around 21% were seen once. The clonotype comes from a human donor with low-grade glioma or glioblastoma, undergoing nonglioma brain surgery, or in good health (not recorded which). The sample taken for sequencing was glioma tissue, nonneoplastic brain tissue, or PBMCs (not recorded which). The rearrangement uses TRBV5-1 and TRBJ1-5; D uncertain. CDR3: CALGRINEPQHF. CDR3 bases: TGCGCCCTCGGGCGAATAAACGAGCCCCAGCATTTT.